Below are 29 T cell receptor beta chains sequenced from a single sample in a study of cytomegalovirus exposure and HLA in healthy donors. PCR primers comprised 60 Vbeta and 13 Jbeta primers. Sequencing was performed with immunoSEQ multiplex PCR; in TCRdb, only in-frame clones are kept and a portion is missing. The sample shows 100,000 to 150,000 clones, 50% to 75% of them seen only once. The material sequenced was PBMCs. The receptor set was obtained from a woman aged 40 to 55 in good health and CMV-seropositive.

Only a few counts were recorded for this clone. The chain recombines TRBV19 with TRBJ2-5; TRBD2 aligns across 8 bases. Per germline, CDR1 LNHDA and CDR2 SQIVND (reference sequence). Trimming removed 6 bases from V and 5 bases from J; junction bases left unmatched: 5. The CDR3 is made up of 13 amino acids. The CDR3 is CASSGGEQETQYF. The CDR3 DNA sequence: TGTGCCAGTAGCGGGGGGGAGCAGGAGACCCAGTACTTC.

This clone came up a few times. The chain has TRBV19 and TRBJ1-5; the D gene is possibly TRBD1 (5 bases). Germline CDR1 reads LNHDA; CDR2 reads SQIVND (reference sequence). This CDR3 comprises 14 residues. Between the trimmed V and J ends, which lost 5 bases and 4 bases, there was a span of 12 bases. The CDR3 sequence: CASSQQVGNQPQHF. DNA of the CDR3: TGTGCCAGTAGTCAACAGGTTGGAAATCAGCCCCAGCATTTT.

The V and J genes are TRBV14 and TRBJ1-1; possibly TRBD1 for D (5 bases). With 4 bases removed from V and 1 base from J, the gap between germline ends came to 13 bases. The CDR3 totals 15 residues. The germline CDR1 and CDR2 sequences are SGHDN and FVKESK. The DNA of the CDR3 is TGTGCCAGCAGCCCCCCGGAGGGGTGGAACACTGAAGCTTTCTTT. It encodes CASSPPEGWNTEAFF.

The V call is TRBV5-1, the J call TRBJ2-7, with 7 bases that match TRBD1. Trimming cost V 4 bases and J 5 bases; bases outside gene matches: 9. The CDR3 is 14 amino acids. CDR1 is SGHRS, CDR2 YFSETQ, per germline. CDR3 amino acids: CASSPGTVTHEQYF. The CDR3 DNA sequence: TGCGCCAGCAGCCCCGGGACAGTTACCCACGAGCAGTACTTC.

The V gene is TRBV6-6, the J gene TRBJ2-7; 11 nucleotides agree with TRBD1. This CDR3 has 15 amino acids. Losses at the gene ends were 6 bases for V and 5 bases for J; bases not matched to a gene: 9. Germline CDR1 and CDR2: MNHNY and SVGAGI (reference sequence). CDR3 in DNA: TGTGCCAGCAGCCACCGGGACAGGGGGATCCACGAGCAGTACTTC. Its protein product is CASSHRDRGIHEQYF.

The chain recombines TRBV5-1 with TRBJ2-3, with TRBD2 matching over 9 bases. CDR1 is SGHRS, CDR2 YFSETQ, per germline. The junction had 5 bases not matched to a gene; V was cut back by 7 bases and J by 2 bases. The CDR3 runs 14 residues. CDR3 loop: CASGRGGNTDTQYF. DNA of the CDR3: TGCGCCAGCGGGCGGGGGGGGAACACAGATACGCAGTATTTT.

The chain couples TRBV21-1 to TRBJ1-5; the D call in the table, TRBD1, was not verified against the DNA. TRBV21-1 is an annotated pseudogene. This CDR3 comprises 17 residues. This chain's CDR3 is CASQPRGRSAQCQPQHF. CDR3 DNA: TGTGCCTCCCAACCGAGGGGGAGAAGTGCGCAATGCCAGCCCCAGCATTTT.

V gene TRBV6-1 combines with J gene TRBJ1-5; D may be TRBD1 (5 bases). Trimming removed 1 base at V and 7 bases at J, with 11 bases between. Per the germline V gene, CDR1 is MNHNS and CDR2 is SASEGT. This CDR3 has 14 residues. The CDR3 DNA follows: TGTGCCAGCAGTGAAGTTACAGGAAACCAGCCCCAGCATTTT. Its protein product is CASSEVTGNQPQHF.

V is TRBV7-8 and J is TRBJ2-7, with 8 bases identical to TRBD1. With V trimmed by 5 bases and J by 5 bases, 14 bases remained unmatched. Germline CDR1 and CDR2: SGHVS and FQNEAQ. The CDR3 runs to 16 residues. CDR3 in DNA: TGTGCCAGCAGCCTACCACGGACAGGGCCTAGCCACGAGCAGTACTTC. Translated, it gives CASSLPRTGPSHEQYF.

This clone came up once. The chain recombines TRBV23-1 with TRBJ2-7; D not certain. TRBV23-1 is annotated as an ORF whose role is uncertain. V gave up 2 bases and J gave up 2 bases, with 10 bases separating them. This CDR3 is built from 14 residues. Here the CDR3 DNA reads TGCGCCAGCAGTCAACCGGCCCAGGCCTACGAGCAGTACTTC. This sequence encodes CASSQPAQAYEQYF.

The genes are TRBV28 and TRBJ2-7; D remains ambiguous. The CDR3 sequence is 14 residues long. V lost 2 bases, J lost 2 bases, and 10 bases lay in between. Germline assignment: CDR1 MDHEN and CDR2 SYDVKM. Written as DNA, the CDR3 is TGTGCCAGCAGTTTAGGCCAAGCGCCCTACGAGCAGTACTTC. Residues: CASSLGQAPYEQYF.

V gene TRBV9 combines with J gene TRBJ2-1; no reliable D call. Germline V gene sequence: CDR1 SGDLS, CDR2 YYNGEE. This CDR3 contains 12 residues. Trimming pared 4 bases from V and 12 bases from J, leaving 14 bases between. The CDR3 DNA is TGTGCCAGCAGCCCCGGCGGCCCTATGCAGTTCTTC. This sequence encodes CASSPGGPMQFF.

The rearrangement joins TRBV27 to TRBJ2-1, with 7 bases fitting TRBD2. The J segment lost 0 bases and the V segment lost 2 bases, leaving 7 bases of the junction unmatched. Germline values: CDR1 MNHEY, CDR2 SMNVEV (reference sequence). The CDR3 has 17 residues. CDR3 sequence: CASSLAGEGSSYNEQFF. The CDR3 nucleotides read TGTGCCAGCAGTTTAGCGGGAGAGGGGTCCTCCTACAATGAGCAGTTCTTC.

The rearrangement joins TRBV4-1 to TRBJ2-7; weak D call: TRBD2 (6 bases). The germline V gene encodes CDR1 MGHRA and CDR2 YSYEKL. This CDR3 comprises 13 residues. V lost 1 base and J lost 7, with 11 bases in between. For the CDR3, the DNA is TGCGCCAGCAGCCAAGTGTCGCGGGGTGAGCAGTACTTC. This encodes CASSQVSRGEQYF.

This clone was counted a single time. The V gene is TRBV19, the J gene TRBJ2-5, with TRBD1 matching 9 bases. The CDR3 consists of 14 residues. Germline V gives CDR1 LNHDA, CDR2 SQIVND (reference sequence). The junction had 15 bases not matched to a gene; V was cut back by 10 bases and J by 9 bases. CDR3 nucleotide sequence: TGTGCCACCTTCACCGTGGACAGGGGCGAGCCCCAGTACTTC. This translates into CATFTVDRGEPQYF.

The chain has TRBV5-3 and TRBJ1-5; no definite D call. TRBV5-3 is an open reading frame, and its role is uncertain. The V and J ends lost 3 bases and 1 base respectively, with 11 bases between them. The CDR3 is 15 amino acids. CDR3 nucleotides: TGTGCCAGAAGCTGGGAGTTAAGGAGCAATCAGCCCCAGCATTTT. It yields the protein CARSWELRSNQPQHF.

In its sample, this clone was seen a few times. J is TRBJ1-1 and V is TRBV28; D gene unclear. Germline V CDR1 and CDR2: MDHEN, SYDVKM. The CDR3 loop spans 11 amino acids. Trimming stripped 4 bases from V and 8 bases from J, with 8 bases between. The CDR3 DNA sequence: TGTGCCAGCAGTTGGCAATACGAAGCTTTCTTT. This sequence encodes CASSWQYEAFF.

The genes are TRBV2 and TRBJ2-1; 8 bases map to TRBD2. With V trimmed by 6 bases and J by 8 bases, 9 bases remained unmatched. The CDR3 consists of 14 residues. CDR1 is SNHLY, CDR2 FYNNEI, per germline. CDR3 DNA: TGTGCCAGCAGGGGCGGGAGGATCAAGGATGAGCAGTTCTTC. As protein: CASRGGRIKDEQFF.

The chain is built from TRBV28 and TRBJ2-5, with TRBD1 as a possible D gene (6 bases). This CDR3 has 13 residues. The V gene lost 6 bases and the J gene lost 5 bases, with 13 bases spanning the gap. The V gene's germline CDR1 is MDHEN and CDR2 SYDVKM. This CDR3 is CASRDSSGETQYF. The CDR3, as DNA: TGTGCCAGCAGGGACAGTTCGGGGGAGACCCAGTACTTC.

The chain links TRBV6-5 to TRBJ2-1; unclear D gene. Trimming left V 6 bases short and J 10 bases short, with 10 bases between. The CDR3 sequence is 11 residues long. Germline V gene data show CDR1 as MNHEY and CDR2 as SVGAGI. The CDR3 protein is CASRVFEEQFF. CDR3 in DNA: TGTGCCAGCAGGGTTTTTGAGGAGCAGTTCTTC.

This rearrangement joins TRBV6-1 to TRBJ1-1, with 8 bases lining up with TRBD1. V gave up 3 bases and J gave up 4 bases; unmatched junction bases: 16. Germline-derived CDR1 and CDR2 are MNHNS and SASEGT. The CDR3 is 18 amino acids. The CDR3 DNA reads TGTGCCAGCAGTGACCCTTCAGGGGGCAGGGGCTCCCGCACTGAAGCTTTCTTT. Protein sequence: CASSDPSGGRGSRTEAFF.

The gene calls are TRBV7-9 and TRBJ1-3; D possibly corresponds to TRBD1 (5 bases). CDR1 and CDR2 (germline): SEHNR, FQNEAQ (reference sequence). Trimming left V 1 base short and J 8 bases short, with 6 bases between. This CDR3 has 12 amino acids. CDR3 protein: CASSLGGDTIYF. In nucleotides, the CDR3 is TGTGCCAGCAGCTTAGGGGGGGACACCATATATTTT. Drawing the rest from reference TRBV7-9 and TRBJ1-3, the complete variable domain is DTGVSQNPRHKITKRGQNVTFRCDPISEHNRLYWYRQTLGQGPEFLTYFQNEAQLEKSRLLSDRFSAERPKGSFSTLEIQRTEQGDSAMYLCASSLGGDTIYFGEGSWLTVV.

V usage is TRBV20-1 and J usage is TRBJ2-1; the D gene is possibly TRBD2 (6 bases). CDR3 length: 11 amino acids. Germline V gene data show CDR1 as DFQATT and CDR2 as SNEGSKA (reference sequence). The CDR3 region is CSKIGRNEQFF. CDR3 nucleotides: TGCAGCAAGATAGGGAGGAATGAGCAGTTCTTC.

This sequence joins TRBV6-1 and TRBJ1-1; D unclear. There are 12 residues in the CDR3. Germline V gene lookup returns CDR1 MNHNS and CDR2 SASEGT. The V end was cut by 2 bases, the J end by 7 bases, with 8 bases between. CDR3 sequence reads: CASSETTGEAFF. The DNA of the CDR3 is TGTGCCAGCAGTGAAACGACGGGTGAAGCTTTCTTT.

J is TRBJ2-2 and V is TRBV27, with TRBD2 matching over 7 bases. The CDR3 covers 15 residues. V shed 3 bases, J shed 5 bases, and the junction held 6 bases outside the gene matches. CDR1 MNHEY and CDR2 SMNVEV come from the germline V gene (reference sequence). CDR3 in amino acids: CASSFRQGGTGELFF. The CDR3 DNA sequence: TGTGCCAGCAGTTTTCGGCAGGGAGGGACCGGGGAGCTGTTTTTT.

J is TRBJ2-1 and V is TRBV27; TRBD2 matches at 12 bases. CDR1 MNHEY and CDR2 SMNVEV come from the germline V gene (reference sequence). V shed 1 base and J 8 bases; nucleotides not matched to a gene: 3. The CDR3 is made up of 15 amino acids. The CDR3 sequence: CASSLLTSGSDEQFF. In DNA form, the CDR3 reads TGTGCCAGCAGTTTATTGACTAGCGGGAGCGATGAGCAGTTCTTC.

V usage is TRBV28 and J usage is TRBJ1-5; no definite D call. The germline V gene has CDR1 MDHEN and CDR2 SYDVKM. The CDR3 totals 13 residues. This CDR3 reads CANSRDSNQPQHF. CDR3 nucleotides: TGTGCGAACTCACGGGATAGCAATCAGCCCCAGCATTTT.

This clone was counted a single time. The CDR3 region is CASSLMGAQGGYTF. As DNA, the CDR3 is TGTGCCAGCAGCTTAATGGGGGCGCAGGGTGGCTACACCTTC. V gene TRBV7-3 combines with J gene TRBJ1-2, with D possibly matching TRBD1 (6 bases). Germline loops: CDR1 SGHTA, CDR2 FQGTGA. The CDR3 sequence is 14 residues long. The V end was cut by 1 base, the J end by 7 bases, with 13 bases between.

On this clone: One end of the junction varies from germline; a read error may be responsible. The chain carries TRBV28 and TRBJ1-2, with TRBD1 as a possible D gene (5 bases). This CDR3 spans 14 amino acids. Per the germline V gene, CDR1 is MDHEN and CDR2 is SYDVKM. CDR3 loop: CASKQAQPFEGYPF. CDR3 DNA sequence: TGTGCCAGCAAACAGGCACAGCCTTTCGAAGGCTACCCCTTC.